The 17 T cell receptor beta chains below come from one sample, sequenced in a study of regulatory T cells in long-lasting Graves disease (dated by TCRdb to the early 2020s). The receptor library was made with multiplex PCR. TCRdb shows the sequencer as Illumina HiSeq 4000. CDR3 regions were amplified by Arm-PCR with iRepertoire HTBI primers to construct TCR beta libraries. TCRdb reprocessing: public reads trimmed at Q25 with fastp, clones called with MiXCR, in-frame beta chains kept. Every distinct CDR3 protein forms one entry, paired with its most common genes and DNA. The table for this sample lists fewer than 450,000 distinct CDR3 sequences; less than 25% of them were counted only once. The ten largest make up around 20% of the sample. In light of the paper, this sample's time point label describes: persistent/refractory GD, antithyroid drugs over 5 years with positive TRAb. RNA was extracted from PBMCs in TRIzol for both TCR sequencing and RNA sequencing.

This specimen was peripheral blood mononuclear cells (PBMCs), taken when the disease was refractory, from a patient treated with antithyroid drugs. The receptor set was obtained from a female donor with Graves disease.

The chain combines TRBV29-1 with TRBJ2-5, with D possibly TRBD2 on 5 matching bases. The V gene lost 0 bases and the J gene lost 0 bases, with 11 bases spanning the gap. CDR1 is SQVTM, CDR2 ANQGSEA, per germline. The CDR3 spans 15 residues. This CDR3 reads CSVEDPRGYQETQYF. Here the CDR3 DNA reads TGCAGCGTTGAAGATCCCCGGGGATACCAAGAGACCCAGTACTTC.

The CDR3, as DNA: TGTGCCAGCAGCGTAGGGAGTTGGTCCTACGAGCAGTACTTC. Amino acids: CASSVGSWSYEQYF. The V gene is TRBV9, the J gene TRBJ2-7, with unresolved D. The CDR3 runs 14 residues. Trimming removed 0 bases from V and 1 base from J, with 8 bases in between. Per the germline V gene, CDR1 is SGDLS and CDR2 is YYNGEE. Drawing the rest from reference TRBV9 and TRBJ2-7, the complete variable domain is DSGVTQTPKHLITATGQRVTLRCSPRSGDLSVYWYQQSLDQGLQFLIQYYNGEERAKGNILERFSAQQFPDLHSELNLSSLELGDSALYFCASSVGSWSYEQYFGPGTRLTVT.

This clonotype appeared many times. The V call is TRBV7-2, the J call TRBJ1-2; possibly TRBD1 for D (6 bases). This CDR3 has 17 residues. CDR1 is SGHTA, CDR2 FQGNSA, per germline. V dropped 4 bases and J dropped 4 bases, with 22 bases sitting between them. The CDR3, as DNA: TGTGCCAGCAGCTCACTGGAGGGGGGACGCGGGAGCTATGGCTACACCTTC. Translating it yields CASSSLEGGRGSYGYTF. Supplemented by reference TRBV7-2 and TRBJ1-2, the full variable domain reads GAGVSQSPSNKVTEKGKDVELRCDPISGHTALYWYRQSLGQGLEFLIYFQGNSAPDKSGLPSDRFSAERTGGSVSTLTIQRTQQEDSAVYLCASSSLEGGRGSYGYTFGSGTRLTVV.

In its sample, this clonotype was seen a few times. This sequence joins TRBV27 and TRBJ1-6, with D tentatively TRBD1 (6 bases). The length of the CDR3 is 15 residues. V was trimmed by 6 bases and J by 7 bases, leaving 16 bases between them. Looked up from germline, CDR1 is MNHEY and CDR2 is SMNVEV (reference sequence). DNA of the CDR3: TGTGCCAGCAGCACTAACACAGGGTGGAATTCACCCCTCCACTTT. Protein product: CASSTNTGWNSPLHF.

The table lists this clonotype with many counts. V gene TRBV12-3 or TRBV12-4 combines with J gene TRBJ2-5; 9 bases line up with TRBD2. The ends lost 2 bases at V and 0 bases at J; junction bases unmatched: 7. The CDR3 has 17 amino acids. The CDR3 reads CASSLLGGGDDQETQYF. The CDR3 bases are TGTGCCAGCAGTTTATTAGGCGGGGGGGACGACCAAGAGACCCAGTACTTC.

The chain recombines TRBV6-1 with TRBJ2-7; 7 nucleotides align to TRBD1. The CDR3 sequence is 12 residues long. V shed 7 bases and J 3 bases; nucleotides not matched to a gene: 3. Germline V gene sequence: CDR1 MNHNS, CDR2 SASEGT. DNA for the CDR3: TGTGCCAGCACGGACAGGTACTACGAGCAGTACTTC. Translation: CASTDRYYEQYF.

Points on this clonotype: This may come from a read error, since a much larger clone is one base off. V gene TRBV5-6 combines with J gene TRBJ2-5; D is ambiguous. Germline assignment: CDR1 SGHDT and CDR2 YYEEEE. The CDR3 spans 13 residues. This CDR3 is CASSLAYQGTQYF. The DNA for the CDR3 is TGTGCCAGCAGCTTGGCTTACCAAGGGACCCAGTACTTC.

This clonotype was counted at least ten times. Written as DNA, the CDR3 is TGCAGTGCCCGGGGGCATTACACTGAAGCTTTCTTT. Translation gives CSARGHYTEAFF. The V call is TRBV20-1, the J call TRBJ1-1, with D maybe TRBD1 (6 bases). V was cut by 6 bases and J by 3 bases, with 11 bases left in between. The CDR3 is 12 amino acids. Per germline, CDR1 DFQATT and CDR2 SNEGSKA (reference sequence).

The rearrangement links TRBV10-3 to TRBJ1-1, with a weak D call TRBD1 (6 bases). Deletions cut 0 bases from V and 9 bases from J, with 8 bases between. This CDR3 spans 12 amino acids. Germline loops: CDR1 ENHRY, CDR2 SYGVKD. This chain's CDR3 is CAISESGGQAFF. Here the CDR3 DNA reads TGTGCCATCAGTGAGTCGGGGGGGCAAGCTTTCTTT.

The chain carries TRBV20-1 and TRBJ1-5; D remains ambiguous. The CDR3 has 16 residues. The V and J ends lost 3 bases and 3 bases respectively, with 18 bases between them. From germline, CDR1 is DFQATT and CDR2 SNEGSKA (reference sequence). The CDR3 DNA follows: TGCAGTGCTAGGGCCCCGACACTAGGGAACAATCAGCCCCAGCATTTT. This translates into CSARAPTLGNNQPQHF.

The J gene is TRBJ1-1, the V gene TRBV9, with D unclear. The CDR3 is 13 residues long. The V end was cut by 0 bases, the J end by 1 base, with 4 bases between. Germline assignment: CDR1 SGDLS and CDR2 YYNGEE. CDR3 bases: TGTGCCAGCAGCGTAGGGCCGAACACTGAAGCTTTCTTT. Protein: CASSVGPNTEAFF.

This clonotype occurred many times. V and J are TRBV27 and TRBJ1-2; 9 nucleotides align to TRBD1. The germline CDR1 and CDR2 sequences are MNHEY and SMNVEV (reference sequence). The V segment lost 0 bases and the J segment 8 bases; nucleotides outside the gene matches: 4. The CDR3 length is 14 residues. CDR3 in amino acids: CASSLSVQGAGYTF. The DNA of the CDR3 is TGTGCCAGCAGTTTATCCGTACAGGGGGCCGGCTACACCTTC.

This chain joins TRBV29-1 and TRBJ2-7; D possibly uses TRBD1 or TRBD2 (5 bases each). In germline, CDR1 is SQVTM, CDR2 ANQGSEA. Trimming pared 6 bases from V and 5 bases from J, leaving 17 bases between. There are 13 residues in the CDR3. The CDR3 sequence: CSVDTLPGHEQYF. CDR3 coding DNA: TGCAGCGTCGACACCCTGCCGGGACACGAGCAGTACTTC.

This clonotype was recorded at least ten times. This chain links TRBV12-3 or TRBV12-4 with TRBJ1-1, with D possibly being TRBD1 (6 bases). CDR3 length equals 14 residues. Trimming left V 4 bases short and J 4 bases short, with 13 bases between. This chain's CDR3 is CASSSLVGATEAFF. The CDR3 nucleotides read TGTGCCAGCAGTTCCCTCGTGGGGGCCACTGAAGCTTTCTTT.

The chain uses TRBV7-9 and TRBJ2-3; D not resolved. Per the germline V gene, CDR1 is SEHNR and CDR2 is FQNEAQ (reference sequence). This CDR3 is built from 12 residues. Trimming pared 4 bases from V and 4 bases from J, leaving 6 bases between. The CDR3 DNA sequence: TGTGCCAGCAGCTCTCAGTCAGATACGCAGTATTTT. Its translation: CASSSQSDTQYF.

This clonotype was seen a handful of times. The chain joins TRBV20-1 to TRBJ1-1; D gene unclear. The CDR3 is 14 amino acids. The V and J ends lost 4 bases and 8 bases respectively, with 20 bases between them. Germline CDR1 is DFQATT and CDR2 is SNEGSKA (reference sequence). CDR3 protein: CSAKGGLMGTEAFF. DNA of the CDR3: TGCAGTGCTAAGGGCGGCTTGATGGGTACGGAAGCTTTCTTT.

This clonotype was found a few times. V gene TRBV11-2 combines with J gene TRBJ1-1; D is possibly TRBD1 (6 bases). There are 15 residues in the CDR3. V was trimmed by 5 bases and J by 3 bases, leaving 16 bases between them. CDR1 is SGHAT and CDR2 is FQNNGV in the germline V gene. The CDR3 reads CASSPPGGTYTEAFF. CDR3 nucleotide sequence: TGTGCCAGCAGCCCCCCCGGGGGCACGTACACTGAAGCTTTCTTT. Variable domain in full (rest from reference TRBV11-2 and TRBJ1-1): EAGVAQSPRYKIIEKRQSVAFWCNPISGHATLYWYQQILGQGPKLLIQFQNNGVVDDSQLPKDRFSAERLKGVDSTLKIQPAKLEDSAVYLCASSPPGGTYTEAFFGQGTRLTVV.